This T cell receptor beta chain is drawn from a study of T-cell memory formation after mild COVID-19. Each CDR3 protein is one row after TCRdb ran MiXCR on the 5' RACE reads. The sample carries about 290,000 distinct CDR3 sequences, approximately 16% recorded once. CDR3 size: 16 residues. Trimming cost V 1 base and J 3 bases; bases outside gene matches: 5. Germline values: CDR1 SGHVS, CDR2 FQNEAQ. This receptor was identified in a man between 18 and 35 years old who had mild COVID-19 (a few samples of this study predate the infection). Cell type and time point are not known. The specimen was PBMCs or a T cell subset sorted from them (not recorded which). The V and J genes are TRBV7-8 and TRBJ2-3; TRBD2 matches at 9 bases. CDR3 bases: TGTGCCAGCAGCTTAGATCAGCGGGGGGTGACAGATACGCAGTATTTT. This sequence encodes CASSLDQRGVTDTQYF.